The clone carrying this TCR beta chain showed up many times. Its cognate antigen is unknown. This sample is part of a study of T cells after yellow fever vaccination. The wider study: With SMART-Seq v4 Ultra Low Input, the fractions containing low cell numbers were prepared.

Study findings and constraints: Researchers cautioned that FACS-sorted repertoires could harbor abundant clonotypes contaminating from the bulk population. A small proportion of clonotypes was detected in both the CD4 and CD8 compartments.

TCRdb called the 5' RACE reads again in MiXCR, with one record for every CDR3 protein. Of 120,000 to 150,000 distinct CDR3 sequences in the sample, over 7% were seen once. This specimen consisted of CD4+ T cells sorted from PBMCs, obtained 5 days after the yellow fever booster vaccination. This TCR was recovered from a man aged 30 to 39 who received the YFV17D yellow fever vaccine.

The CDR3 nucleotides read TGCAGTGCTATTATCACAGGGGGCGTATCTAATGAAAAACTGTTTTTT. Translated: CSAIITGGVSNEKLFF. The chain links TRBV20-1 to TRBJ1-4, with 9 bases identical to TRBD1. CDR3 size: 16 residues. The trim removed 4 bases at V and 3 bases at J, leaving 9 bases unmatched. The germline V gene has CDR1 DFQATT and CDR2 SNEGSKA (reference sequence).